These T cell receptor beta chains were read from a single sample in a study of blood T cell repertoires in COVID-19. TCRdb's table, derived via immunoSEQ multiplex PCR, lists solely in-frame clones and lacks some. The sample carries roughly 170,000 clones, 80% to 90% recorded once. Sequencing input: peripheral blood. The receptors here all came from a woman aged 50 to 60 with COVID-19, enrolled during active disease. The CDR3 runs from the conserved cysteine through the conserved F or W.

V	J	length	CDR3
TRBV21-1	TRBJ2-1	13	CASSFRLVNEQFF
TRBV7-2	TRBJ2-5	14	CASSPQGARETQYF
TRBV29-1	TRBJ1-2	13	CSVEDLAGRGYTF
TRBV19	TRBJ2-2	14	CASELIGDTGELFF
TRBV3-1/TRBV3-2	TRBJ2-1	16	CASSQDFRQGALEQFF
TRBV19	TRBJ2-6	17	CASNRRQGRSGANVLTF
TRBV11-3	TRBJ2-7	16	CASSLETSGGTGEQYF
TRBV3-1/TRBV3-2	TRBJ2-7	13	CASSQGQVDEQYF
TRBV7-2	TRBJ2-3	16	CASSLALAGSTDTQYF
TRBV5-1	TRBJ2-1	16	CASSLDEGLSYNEQFF
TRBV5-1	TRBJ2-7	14	CASSGGQGNYEQYF
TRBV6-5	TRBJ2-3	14	CASSYGLYTDTQYF
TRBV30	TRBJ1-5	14	CAWSVATLNQPQHF
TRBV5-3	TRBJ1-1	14	CARSQGQIYTEAFF
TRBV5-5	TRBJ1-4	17	CASSLGDRGRPNEKLFF
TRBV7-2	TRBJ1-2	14	CASRVGGANYGYTF
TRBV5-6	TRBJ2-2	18	CASSFSPFLDSNTGELFF
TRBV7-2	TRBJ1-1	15	CASSFGQGASTEAFF
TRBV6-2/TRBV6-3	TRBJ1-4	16	CASSYGRTASNEKLFF
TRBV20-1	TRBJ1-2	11	CSARDRNGYTF
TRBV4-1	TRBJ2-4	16	CASSQESGQGENIQYF
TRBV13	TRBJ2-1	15	CASSLGLAGYNEQFF
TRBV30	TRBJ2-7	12	CAWEDSSYEQYF
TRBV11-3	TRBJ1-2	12	CASSLGRDGYTF
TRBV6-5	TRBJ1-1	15	CASNREQEADTEAFF
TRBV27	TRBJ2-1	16	CASSLVFQGKGNEQFF
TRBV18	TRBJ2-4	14	CASSPLAVKNIQYF
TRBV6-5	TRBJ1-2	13	CASRETVSYGYTF
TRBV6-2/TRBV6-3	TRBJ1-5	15	CASSYSPGGFQPQHF
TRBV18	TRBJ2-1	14	CASSPGQGFGEQFF
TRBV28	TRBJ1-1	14	CASSSTGGGTEAFF
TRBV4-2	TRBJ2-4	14	CASSQASAGNIQYF
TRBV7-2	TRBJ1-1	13	CASATARNTEAFF
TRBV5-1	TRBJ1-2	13	CASSDQDFYGYTF
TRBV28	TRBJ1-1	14	CASSFYRKNTEAFF
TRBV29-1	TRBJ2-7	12	CSVEGRNYEQYF